This T cell receptor (beta chain) was retrieved from a study of T-cell reconstitution after alpha-beta-depleted transplantation in children. The length of the CDR3 is 14 residues. Germline CDR1 reads MNHEY; CDR2 reads SMNVEV (reference sequence). With 0 bases removed from V and 4 bases from J, the gap between germline ends came to 9 bases. Construction of the TCRbeta library involved unique molecular identifiers. TCRdb processed the PCR reads anew with MiXCR; each CDR3 protein has one entry. The sample includes 450,000 to 600,000 distinct CDR3 sequences, around 20% of them seen just once. The sample was PBMCs from the stem cell graft donor, taken from the stem cell graft. The chain couples TRBV27 to TRBJ1-1; weak D call: TRBD1 (6 bases). The origin of this receptor is a human donor who donated a stem cell graft to a child with acute lymphoblastic leukemia. CDR3 in amino acids: CASSLSSQGTEAFF. The CDR3 bases are TGTGCCAGCAGTTTATCCTCACAGGGCACTGAAGCTTTCTTT.